A few counts support the clone carrying this TCR beta chain. Its antigen is undetermined. The data derive from a study of response to subunit inactivated influenza vaccine. Overall study results and limits: Few additional T cells are recruited per seasonal influenza vaccination, authors suggested.

TCRdb analysed the RT-PCR reads with MiXCR anew, one entry per CDR3 protein. The table records just over 300,000 distinct CDR3 sequences, just over 20% of them present only once. V was shortened by 6 bases and J by 7 bases, with 27 bases between the two germline ends. The CDR3 covers 16 residues. Germline V lookup: CDR1 DFQATT, CDR2 SNEGSKA (reference sequence). This TCR was recovered from a man between 50 and 69 years old who received an inactivated influenza vaccine. Sequencing was performed on PBMCs from blood, taken less than 22 months after vaccination. The chain has TRBV20-1 and TRBJ1-2, with D perhaps TRBD1 (6 bases). The CDR3 region is CSASIRGQRRSAGYTF. The CDR3, as DNA: TGCAGTGCCAGCATCCGTGGACAGCGAAGGTCGGCTGGCTACACCTTC.